These 21 T cell receptor beta chains share one sample of origin, sequenced in a study of identical twins. One entry per CDR3 protein results from TCRdb running MiXCR on the 5' RACE reads. The sample records around 490,000 distinct CDR3 sequences, around 22% being singletons. The same data also went into a second study, on yellow fever vaccine responses in identical twins.

Sequencing used CD4+ T cells sorted from blood. These receptors all stem from a young woman in good health.

This clonotype came up a few times. The chain recombines TRBV7-9 with TRBJ2-3, with D unclear. The CDR3 totals 14 residues. Germline V gene sequence: CDR1 SEHNR, CDR2 FQNEAQ (reference sequence). Trimming took off 1 base at V and 4 bases at J, with 9 bases between the two ends. The CDR3 sequence is CASSLGLNPDTQYF. The CDR3 bases are TGTGCCAGCAGCTTAGGTTTAAACCCAGATACGCAGTATTTT.

This chain uses TRBV12-3 or TRBV12-4 with TRBJ2-1; D perhaps matches TRBD2 (6 bases). Trimming shortened V by 5 bases and J by 2 bases, and 16 bases separated the two germline ends. This CDR3 is 16 amino acids long. The CDR3: CASSPDSGAAYNEQFF. In DNA form, the CDR3 reads TGTGCCAGCAGTCCCGATTCGGGAGCGGCCTACAATGAGCAGTTCTTC.

This chain links TRBV20-1 with TRBJ2-1, with D perhaps matching TRBD1 or TRBD2 (5 bases each). Germline CDR1 is DFQATT and CDR2 is SNEGSKA (reference sequence). The ends were cut back, 8 bases at V and 3 bases at J, with 14 bases in the middle. The CDR3 covers 13 residues. CDR3 region: CSSGRLRYNEQFF. In nucleotides, the CDR3 is TGCAGTTCGGGGCGTCTACGCTACAATGAGCAGTTCTTC.

The CDR3 loop is CASIRDGNTEAFF. As DNA, the CDR3 is TGTGCCAGCATCCGGGACGGGAACACTGAAGCTTTCTTT. The V and J genes are TRBV6-6 and TRBJ1-1, with D perhaps TRBD1 (5 bases). Germline-derived CDR1 and CDR2 are MNHNY and SVGAGI (reference sequence). Trimming took off 7 bases at V and 1 base at J, with 10 bases between the two ends. The CDR3 is 13 residues long.

The sample holds one count of this clonotype. The rearrangement links TRBV5-1 to TRBJ2-3; TRBD2 aligns across 9 bases. The trim removed 4 bases at V and 2 bases at J, leaving 5 bases unmatched. The V gene's germline CDR1 is SGHRS and CDR2 YFSETQ. The CDR3 covers 15 residues. For the CDR3, the DNA is TGCGCCAGCAGCATCCTAGCGGGGTACACAGATACGCAGTATTTT. Protein sequence: CASSILAGYTDTQYF. Based on the CDR3 plus reference TRBV5-1 and TRBJ2-3, the full variable domain is KAGVTQTPRYLIKTRGQQVTLSCSPISGHRSVSWYQQTPGQGLQFLFEYFSETQRNKGNFPGRFSGRQFSNSRSEMNVSTLELGDSALYLCASSILAGYTDTQYFGPGTRLTVL.

The chain links TRBV10-3 to TRBJ1-5, with TRBD1 as a possible D gene (5 bases). Trimming stripped 6 bases from V and 0 bases from J, with 21 bases between. The CDR3 is 18 amino acids. The germline CDR1 and CDR2 sequences are ENHRY and SYGVKD. The CDR3 bases are TGTGCCATCAGCGAAGTGGGGGAAAGCGGGTATAGCAATCAGCCCCAGCATTTT. Translated, it gives CAISEVGESGYSNQPQHF.

CDR3 in amino acids: CSAYLAGVGEQYF. The CDR3 coding sequence is TGCAGTGCATACCTAGCGGGAGTAGGCGAGCAGTACTTC. The gene calls are TRBV20-1 and TRBJ2-7; the match to TRBD2 covers 10 bases. V shed 6 bases, J shed 6 bases, and the junction held 8 bases outside the gene matches. From germline, CDR1 is DFQATT and CDR2 SNEGSKA (reference sequence). The CDR3 has 13 residues.

The genes are TRBV6-1 and TRBJ2-7; maybe TRBD1 (5 bases). The CDR3 covers 14 residues. The germline gives CDR1 MNHNS, CDR2 SASEGT. Trimming took off 1 base at V and 3 bases at J, with 10 bases between the two ends. The CDR3, as DNA: TGTGCCAGCAGTGAAGACAGGAATATCTACGAGCAGTACGTC. The encoded protein is CASSEDRNIYEQYV.

This clonotype was counted a few times. V usage is TRBV7-2 and J usage is TRBJ2-7, with TRBD2 matching over 9 bases. The ends lost 1 base at V and 3 bases at J; junction bases unmatched: 4. Germline loops: CDR1 SGHTA, CDR2 FQGNSA. The CDR3 extends over 15 amino acids. This chain's CDR3 is CASSLEAGGGYEQYF. In DNA, the CDR3 is TGTGCCAGCAGCTTAGAGGCGGGAGGGGGCTACGAGCAGTACTTC.

This clonotype was observed a few times. The J gene is TRBJ1-1, the V gene TRBV10-3; TRBD1 is a possible D gene (6 bases). The ends were cut back, 6 bases at V and 1 base at J, with 15 bases in the middle. The CDR3 length is 15 residues. Germline assignment: CDR1 ENHRY and CDR2 SYGVKD. DNA for the CDR3: TGTGCCATCAGCGACCCGGGACAACCGAACACTGAAGCTTTCTTT. This sequence encodes CAISDPGQPNTEAFF.

A few counts support this clonotype. V is TRBV25-1 and J is TRBJ2-7; D remains ambiguous. Germline values: CDR1 MGHDK, CDR2 SYGVNS. The CDR3 spans 14 residues. Trimming cost V 2 bases and J 0 bases, with 8 bases left between them. The CDR3 region is CASSENRSSYEQYF. The CDR3 bases are TGTGCCAGCAGTGAAAACAGAAGCTCCTACGAGCAGTACTTC.

This chain uses TRBV7-3 with TRBJ2-3; 10 bases line up with TRBD2. Germline V gives CDR1 SGHTA, CDR2 FQGTGA. This CDR3 is 15 amino acids long. The V gene end was trimmed by 6 bases and the J gene end by 2 bases; junction bases not matched to a gene: 5. The CDR3 DNA reads as TGTGCCAGCAGTGCTAGCGGGAGTAACACAGATACGCAGTATTTT. Amino acids: CASSASGSNTDTQYF.

The chain combines TRBV5-1 with TRBJ2-7; perhaps D is TRBD1 or TRBD2 (6 bases each). This CDR3 comprises 14 residues. Germline CDR1 and CDR2: SGHRS and YFSETQ. The V end was cut by 2 bases, the J end by 5 bases, with 14 bases between. CDR3 sequence reads: CASSLGGNRDEQYV. The CDR3 bases are TGCGCCAGCAGCTTAGGAGGGAACAGGGACGAGCAGTACGTC.

This clonotype has ten or more counts. This chain links TRBV4-1 with TRBJ2-2; D unclear. Deletions cut 1 base from V and 5 bases from J, with 5 bases between. The CDR3 consists of 13 residues. Germline V gives CDR1 MGHRA, CDR2 YSYEKL. For the CDR3, the DNA is TGCGCCAGCAGCCAAGGGTCAACCGGGGAGCTGTTTTTT. Translation: CASSQGSTGELFF.

J is TRBJ2-4 and V is TRBV5-1, with a tentative D call TRBD2 (5 bases). The CDR3 extends over 16 amino acids. Germline V gene lookup returns CDR1 SGHRS and CDR2 YFSETQ. Trimming left V 4 bases short and J 0 bases short, with 14 bases between. CDR3 nucleotide sequence: TGCGCCAGCAGCATACGATCGGGGATAGCCAAAAACATTCAGTACTTC. This translates into CASSIRSGIAKNIQYF.

This chain connects TRBV3-1 to TRBJ2-7; TRBD2 matches at 10 bases. CDR1 LGHDT and CDR2 YNNKEL come from the germline V gene (reference sequence). CDR3 size: 15 residues. Losses at the gene ends were 1 base for V and 6 bases for J; bases not matched to a gene: 6. The CDR3 sequence: CASSQALLAGAEQYF. Written as DNA, the CDR3 is TGTGCCAGCAGCCAAGCTCTCCTAGCGGGAGCCGAGCAGTACTTC.

This chain uses TRBV5-1 with TRBJ2-1; D unclear. Germline V gene data show CDR1 as SGHRS and CDR2 as YFSETQ. The V gene lost 4 bases and the J gene lost 4 bases, with 18 bases spanning the gap. The CDR3 sequence is 16 residues long. For the CDR3, the DNA is TGCGCCAGCAGCAGACGACCCGGTAATACGTACAATGAGCAGTTCTTC. Protein sequence: CASSRRPGNTYNEQFF.

The rearrangement joins TRBV5-1 to TRBJ1-1, with D unresolved. Trimming shortened V by 0 bases and J by 0 bases, and 9 bases separated the two germline ends. The germline V gene has CDR1 SGHRS and CDR2 YFSETQ. The CDR3 covers 15 residues. DNA of the CDR3: TGCGCCAGCAGCTTGGATGGGGTGATGAACACTGAAGCTTTCTTT. As protein: CASSLDGVMNTEAFF.

This clonotype was counted only a few times. The V call is TRBV2, the J call TRBJ2-5, with 10 bases that match TRBD2. With 5 bases clipped from V and 5 bases from J, the junction kept 8 bases outside the gene matches. CDR3 length: 15 residues. CDR1 is SNHLY, CDR2 FYNNEI, per germline. CDR3 sequence: CASSQLLAGLETQYF. The CDR3 DNA reads as TGTGCCAGCAGTCAACTACTAGCGGGGTTGGAGACCCAGTACTTC.

This clonotype was counted many times. The chain carries TRBV7-6 and TRBJ1-6, with D hard to call. V dropped 3 bases and J dropped 6 bases, with 3 bases sitting between them. Germline V lookup: CDR1 SGHVS, CDR2 FNYEAQ. This CDR3 is built from 12 residues. CDR3 sequence (DNA): TGTGCCAGCAGCTTCAGTAATTCACCCCTCCACTTT. Translating it yields CASSFSNSPLHF. Full variable domain (rest looked up from reference TRBV7-6 and TRBJ1-6): GAGVSQSPRYKVTKRGQDVALRCDPISGHVSLYWYRQALGQGPEFLTYFNYEAQQDKSGLPNDRFSAERPEGSISTLTIQRTEQRDSAMYRCASSFSNSPLHFGNGTRLTVT.

The chain joins TRBV7-9 to TRBJ1-4, with D unresolved. CDR1 is SEHNR and CDR2 is FQNEAQ in the germline V gene (reference sequence). The V gene lost 3 bases and the J gene lost 10 bases, with 9 bases spanning the gap. This CDR3 has 12 amino acids. CDR3 nucleotide sequence: TGTGCCAGCAGCTTTGGGGATGCAAAACTGTTTTTT. This sequence encodes CASSFGDAKLFF.